This T cell receptor (beta chain) was sequenced during a study of T cell changes during pregnancy in multiple sclerosis (dated by TCRdb to the late 2010s). About the full investigation: In women with multiple sclerosis, the researchers looked at how the T cell repertoire shifted as pregnancy progressed.

The library was obtained by the immunoSEQ multiplex PCR assay. Sourced from immuneACCESS, this table was stored by TCRdb with only in-frame sequences that have V and J called. A share of the clones is absent; for the studies checked, an unresolved V gene accounts for under half, and the remainder has no known explanation. For this sample the table gives tens of thousands of clones, of which about 90% were detected only once. The ten top clones hold 1.4% of the sample. On this clone itself: Its specific antigen is unknown. No base quality values were provided; no much bigger clone lies one nucleotide off.

V is cut by 6 bases and J by 0 bases, and the space between the germline ends is 11 bases. CDR1 and CDR2 (LNHNV, YYDKDF) derive from the germline V gene (reference sequence). The CDR3 sequence holds 15 residues, the cysteine and phenylalanine included. Of the read, only the CDR3 DNA is kept; its 45 bases are in frame from base 1. Sequencing used peripheral blood, obtained before pregnancy. This chain is built from TRBV15 and TRBJ2-2; tentative D gene TRBD1, with 5 bases matching. This receptor was taken from a female donor with multiple sclerosis, enrolled in a pregnancy study. Here is the DNA: TGTGCCACCAGACGAGACAGAGCGAACACCGGGGAGCTGTTTTTT. It translates to CATRRDRANTGELFF.